These T cell receptor beta chains were read from a single sample in a study of vaccination effects on CD4 cells after COVID-19. The assay was immunoSEQ multiplex PCR, and TCRdb's table has in-frame clones only and misses some. The table shows approximately 70,000 clones, with 70% to 90% occurring only once. Their cognate antigens are unknown. Here the sequenced sample was CD4+ T cells from PBMCs cultured with HCoV-229E spike peptides, taken after COVID-19 vaccination. These receptors were collected from a human donor who received a COVID-19 vaccine. Each CDR3 is given with its conserved first and last residue.

j_call: TRBJ1-1
v_call: TRBV9
cdr3_aa: CASSTRQGSMAEAFF

j_call: TRBJ2-5
v_call: TRBV3-1/TRBV3-2
cdr3_aa: CASSQDLARDLDPATQYF

j_call: TRBJ1-2
v_call: TRBV4-3
cdr3_aa: CASSPQTGQGADYGYTF

j_call: TRBJ1-2
v_call: TRBV4-2
cdr3_aa: CASSQDRTEYGYTF

j_call: TRBJ2-1
v_call: TRBV7-2
cdr3_aa: CASSLEGSGVGREQFF

j_call: TRBJ1-1
v_call: TRBV30
cdr3_aa: CAWSARTIMNTEAFF

j_call: TRBJ1-4
v_call: TRBV6-2/TRBV6-3
cdr3_aa: CASSYSAAGDEKLFF

j_call: TRBJ2-3
v_call: TRBV9
cdr3_aa: CASSVGRAGSTDTQYF

j_call: TRBJ2-6
v_call: TRBV5-8
cdr3_aa: CASSSGRLYSGANVLTF

j_call: TRBJ1-5
v_call: TRBV7-8
cdr3_aa: CASSLTNQPQHF

j_call: TRBJ2-2
v_call: TRBV6-2/TRBV6-3
cdr3_aa: CASSYSPIAGNTGELFF

j_call: TRBJ2-3
v_call: TRBV19
cdr3_aa: CASSMSQEGDTQYF

j_call: TRBJ2-1
v_call: TRBV6-5
cdr3_aa: CASSSLAGGNNEQFF

j_call: TRBJ2-2
v_call: TRBV19
cdr3_aa: CASSKDRGLITGELFF

j_call: TRBJ2-1
v_call: TRBV24-1
cdr3_aa: CATSDETGGYEQFF

j_call: TRBJ2-5
v_call: TRBV10-3
cdr3_aa: CAISTGTGGQETQYF

j_call: TRBJ1-6
v_call: TRBV11-2
cdr3_aa: CATNARPNSPLHF

j_call: TRBJ2-1
v_call: TRBV29-1
cdr3_aa: CSASRTGRNEQFF

j_call: TRBJ2-1
v_call: TRBV10-2
cdr3_aa: CASSDSGEQFF

j_call: TRBJ2-1
v_call: TRBV6-5
cdr3_aa: CASTPPRGGSNEQFF

j_call: TRBJ2-1
v_call: TRBV5-4
cdr3_aa: CASRRDISSYNEQFF

j_call: TRBJ1-2
v_call: TRBV11-2
cdr3_aa: CASSLIGWTGGRYGYTF

j_call: TRBJ1-4
v_call: TRBV29-1
cdr3_aa: CSVDRVGSEKLFF

j_call: TRBJ2-3
v_call: TRBV29-1
cdr3_aa: CSLWLGFGTDTQYF

j_call: TRBJ2-1
v_call: TRBV6-4
cdr3_aa: CASSAVGYYNEQFF

j_call: TRBJ1-5
v_call: TRBV28
cdr3_aa: CASSLPIHQPQHF

j_call: TRBJ2-2
v_call: TRBV6-5
cdr3_aa: CASSPSDRHTGELFF

j_call: TRBJ2-5
v_call: TRBV12-3/TRBV12-4
cdr3_aa: CASRQGWTETQYF

j_call: TRBJ2-3
v_call: TRBV5-1
cdr3_aa: CASSLAGTSGTDTQYF

j_call: TRBJ2-2
v_call: TRBV18
cdr3_aa: CASSPGSGELFF

j_call: TRBJ2-3
v_call: TRBV9
cdr3_aa: CASSGRGGMVDTQYF

j_call: TRBJ1-2
v_call: TRBV24-1
cdr3_aa: CATSDPGQEYYGYTF

j_call: TRBJ1-1
v_call: TRBV1
cdr3_aa: CTSSPMDRNNTEAFF

j_call: TRBJ1-1
v_call: TRBV4-1
cdr3_aa: CASSPGQGRYTEAFF

j_call: TRBJ2-3
v_call: TRBV6-2/TRBV6-3
cdr3_aa: CASSYVGRKVPPVDTQYF

j_call: TRBJ1-1
v_call: TRBV18
cdr3_aa: CASSIGTEDEAFF